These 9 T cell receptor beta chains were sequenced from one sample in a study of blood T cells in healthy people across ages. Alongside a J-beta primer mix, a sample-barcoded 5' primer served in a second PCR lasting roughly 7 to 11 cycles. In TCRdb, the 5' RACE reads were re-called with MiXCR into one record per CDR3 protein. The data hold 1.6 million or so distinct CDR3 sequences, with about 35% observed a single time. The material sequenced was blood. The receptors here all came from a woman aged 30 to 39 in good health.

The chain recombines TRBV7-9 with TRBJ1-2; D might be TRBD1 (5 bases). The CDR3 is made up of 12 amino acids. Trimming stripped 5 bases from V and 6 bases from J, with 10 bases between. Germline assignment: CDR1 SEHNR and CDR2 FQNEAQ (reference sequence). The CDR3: CASSVGTDGYTF. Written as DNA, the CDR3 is TGTGCCAGCAGCGTAGGGACGGATGGCTACACCTTC.

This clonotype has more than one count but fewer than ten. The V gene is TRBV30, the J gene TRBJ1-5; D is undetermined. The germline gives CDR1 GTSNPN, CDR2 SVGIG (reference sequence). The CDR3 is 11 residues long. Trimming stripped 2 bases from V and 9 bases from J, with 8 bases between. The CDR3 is CAWSWCPPQHF. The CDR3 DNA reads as TGTGCCTGGAGTTGGTGCCCGCCCCAGCATTTT.

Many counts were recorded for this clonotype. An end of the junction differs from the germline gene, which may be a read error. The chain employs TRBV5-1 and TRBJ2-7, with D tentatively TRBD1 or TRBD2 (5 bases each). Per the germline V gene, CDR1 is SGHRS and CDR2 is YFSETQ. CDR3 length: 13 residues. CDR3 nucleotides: TGTGCCAGCAGTTTAGAGGGGTCCTACGAGCAGTACTTC. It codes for CASSLEGSYEQYF.

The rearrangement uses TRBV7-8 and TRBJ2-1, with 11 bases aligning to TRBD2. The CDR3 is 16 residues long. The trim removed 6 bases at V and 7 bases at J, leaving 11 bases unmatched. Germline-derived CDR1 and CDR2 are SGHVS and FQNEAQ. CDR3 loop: CASSSPLAGVRNEQFF. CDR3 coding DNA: TGTGCCAGCAGTTCTCCACTAGCGGGAGTGCGGAATGAGCAGTTCTTC.

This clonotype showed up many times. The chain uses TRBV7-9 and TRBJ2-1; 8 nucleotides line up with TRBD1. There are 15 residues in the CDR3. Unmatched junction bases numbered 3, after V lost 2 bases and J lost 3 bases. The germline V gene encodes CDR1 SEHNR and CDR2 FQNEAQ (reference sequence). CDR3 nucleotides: TGTGCCAGCAGCTTACAGGGGGCTATCTACAATGAGCAGTTCTTC. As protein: CASSLQGAIYNEQFF. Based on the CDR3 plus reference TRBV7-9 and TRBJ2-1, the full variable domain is DTGVSQNPRHKITKRGQNVTFRCDPISEHNRLYWYRQTLGQGPEFLTYFQNEAQLEKSRLLSDRFSAERPKGSFSTLEIQRTEQGDSAMYLCASSLQGAIYNEQFFGPGTRLTVL.

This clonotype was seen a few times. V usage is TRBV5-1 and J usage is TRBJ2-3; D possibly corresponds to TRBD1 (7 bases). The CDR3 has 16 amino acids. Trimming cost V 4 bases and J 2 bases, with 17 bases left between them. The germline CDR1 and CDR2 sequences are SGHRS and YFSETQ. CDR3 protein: CASSGRDRPITDTQYF. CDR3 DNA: TGCGCCAGCAGCGGGCGGGACAGACCTATCACAGATACGCAGTATTTT.

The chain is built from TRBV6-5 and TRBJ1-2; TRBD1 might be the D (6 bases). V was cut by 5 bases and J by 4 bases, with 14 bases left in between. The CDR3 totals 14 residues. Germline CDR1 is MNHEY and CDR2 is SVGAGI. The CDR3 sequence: CASSRTGSAYGYTF. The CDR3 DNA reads TGTGCCAGCAGTCGAACAGGGAGCGCCTATGGCTACACCTTC.

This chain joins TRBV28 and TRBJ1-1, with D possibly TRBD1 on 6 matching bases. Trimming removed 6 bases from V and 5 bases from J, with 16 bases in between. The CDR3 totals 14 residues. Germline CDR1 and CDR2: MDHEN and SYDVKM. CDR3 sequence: CASSGGAKGTEAFF. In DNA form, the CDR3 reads TGTGCCAGCAGCGGGGGGGCGAAGGGGACTGAAGCTTTCTTT.

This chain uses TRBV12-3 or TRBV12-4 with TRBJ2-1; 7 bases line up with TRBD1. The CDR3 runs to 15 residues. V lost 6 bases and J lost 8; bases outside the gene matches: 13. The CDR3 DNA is TGTGCCAGCAGGCCTCTCCCCGACAGGGCTGATGAGCAGTTCTTC. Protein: CASRPLPDRADEQFF.